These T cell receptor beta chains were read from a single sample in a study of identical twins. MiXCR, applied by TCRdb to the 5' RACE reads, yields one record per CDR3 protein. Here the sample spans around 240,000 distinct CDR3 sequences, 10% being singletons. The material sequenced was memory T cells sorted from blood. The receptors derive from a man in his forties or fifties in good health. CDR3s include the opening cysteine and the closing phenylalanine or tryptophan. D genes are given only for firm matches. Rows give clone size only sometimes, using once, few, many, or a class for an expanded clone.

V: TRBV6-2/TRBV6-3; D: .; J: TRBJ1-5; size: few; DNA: TGTGCCAGCAGTTCCTCTCGGAGACGCCTTAGCAATCAGCCCCAGCATTTT; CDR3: CASSSSRRRLSNQPQHF
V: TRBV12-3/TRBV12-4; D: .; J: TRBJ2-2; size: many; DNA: TGTGCCAGCAGGCCGGGGGTAAACACCGGGGAGCTGTTTTTT; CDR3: CASRPGVNTGELFF
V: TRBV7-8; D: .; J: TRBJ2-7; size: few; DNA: TGTGCCAGCAGCTTAATGTCTTCCTACGAGCAGTACTTC; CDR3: CASSLMSSYEQYF
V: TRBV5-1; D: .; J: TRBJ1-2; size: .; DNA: TGCGCCAGCAGCTTGGGAGGCAGGGCTAACTATGGCTACACCTTC; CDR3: CASSLGGRANYGYTF
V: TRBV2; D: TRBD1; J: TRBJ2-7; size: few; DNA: TGTGCCAGTATAACGGACTCCGGGACAGTCTCCTACGAGCAGTACTTC; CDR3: CASITDSGTVSYEQYF
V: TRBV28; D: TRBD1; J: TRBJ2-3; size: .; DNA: TGTGCCAGCAGTTTCGCCCTGGGACAGGGTGCAACAGATACGCAGTATTTT; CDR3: CASSFALGQGATDTQYF
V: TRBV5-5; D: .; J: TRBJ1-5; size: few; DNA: TGTGCCAGCAGCTCGAGGGCAGCTAGCAATCAGCCCCAGCATTTT; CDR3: CASSSRAASNQPQHF
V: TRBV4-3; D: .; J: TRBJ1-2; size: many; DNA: TGCGCCAGCAGCCTAACAGGGACTGGCTACACCTTC; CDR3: CASSLTGTGYTF
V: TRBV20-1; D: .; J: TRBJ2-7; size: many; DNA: TGCAGTGCTAGACCTCACGCCGGCCAGGGTGGTTTCCACGAGCAGTACTTC; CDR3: CSARPHAGQGGFHEQYF
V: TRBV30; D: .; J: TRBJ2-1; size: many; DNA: TGTGCCTGCCGGGACTGGCGTTTCGAGCAGTTCTTC; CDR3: CACRDWRFEQFF
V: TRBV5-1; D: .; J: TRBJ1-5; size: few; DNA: TGCGCCAGCAGCTTAGGAGACGGGAACCAGCCCCAGCATTTT; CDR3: CASSLGDGNQPQHF
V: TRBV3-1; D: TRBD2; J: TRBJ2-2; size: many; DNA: TGTGCCAGCAGCCAAAACCTAGCGGGGGCCGGGGAGCTGTTTTTT; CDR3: CASSQNLAGAGELFF
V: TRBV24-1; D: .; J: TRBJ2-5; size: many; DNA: TGTGCCACCAGTTTGGCAGCCCAAGAGACCCAGTACTTC; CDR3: CATSLAAQETQYF
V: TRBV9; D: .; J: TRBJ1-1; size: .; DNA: TGTGCCAGCAGCTTAGACGCGAACACTGAAGCTTTCTTT; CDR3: CASSLDANTEAFF
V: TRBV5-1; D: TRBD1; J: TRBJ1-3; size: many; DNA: TGCGCCAGCAGCGCGGGACAGGGTGACGGCACCATATATTTT; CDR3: CASSAGQGDGTIYF
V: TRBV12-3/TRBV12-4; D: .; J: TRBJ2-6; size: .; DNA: TGTGCCAGCACAAGTGGGGCTGACGGGGCCAACGTCCTGACTTTC; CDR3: CASTSGADGANVLTF
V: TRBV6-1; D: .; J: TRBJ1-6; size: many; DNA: TGTGCCACAGGCAAGTTGGACAGACAAAATTCACCCCTCCACTTT; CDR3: CATGKLDRQNSPLHF